This T cell receptor (beta chain) derives from a study of monozygotic twins with inflammatory bowel disease. The CDR3 is made up of 13 amino acids. The V gene's germline CDR1 is SEHNR and CDR2 FQNEAQ (reference sequence). From its re-call of the 5' RACE reads, TCRdb lists each CDR3 protein once, without DNA. The repertoire table contains over 110,000 distinct CDR3 sequences. This TCR derives from a human donor with ulcerative colitis or Crohn's disease, or a healthy co-twin of an affected twin (not recorded which). The J gene is TRBJ1-4, the V gene TRBV7-9; TCRdb's D call of TRBD1 is untestable without DNA. Sequenced material: blood. CDR3 in amino acids: CASSFRQGEKLFF. Using reference TRBV7-9 and TRBJ1-4 for the parts outside the CDR3, the full variable domain is DTGVSQNPRHKITKRGQNVTFRCDPISEHNRLYWYRQTLGQGPEFLTYFQNEAQLEKSRLLSDRFSAERPKGSFSTLEIQRTEQGDSAMYLCASSFRQGEKLFFGSGTQLSVL.